This passage covers 9 T cell receptor beta chains from one sample sequenced in a study of blood T cell repertoires in COVID-19 (TCRdb year 2020). Receptor libraries were prepared by the immunoSEQ multiplex PCR assay. What TCRdb holds here is the immuneACCESS table cut down to in-frame rearrangements. Part of the clones is not present; checked against another copy, under half of the missing clones reflect an unresolved V gene, and the others are unexplained. This sample comprises roughly 250,000 clones, 80% to 90% of them detected only once. The ten largest account for under 5% of the sample. Sample: peripheral blood. Receptors were obtained from a man over 45 with acute or convalescent COVID-19.

This clone was observed a handful of times. The gene calls are TRBV11-3 and TRBJ2-1, with TRBD2 identical over 12 bases. This CDR3 spans 17 amino acids. Germline V gene lookup returns CDR1 SGHNT and CDR2 YENEEA. The trim removed 2 bases at V and 7 bases at J, leaving 9 bases unmatched. The CDR3 bases are TGTGCCAGCAGCTTACCCCTGACTAGCGGGAGAAGGAATGAGCAGTTCTTC. Protein sequence: CASSLPLTSGRRNEQFF. The whole variable domain, remainder taken from reference TRBV11-3 and TRBJ2-1, is EAGVVQSPRYKIIEKKQPVAFWCNPISGHNTLYWYLQNLGQGPELLIRYENEEAVDDSQLPKDRFSAERLKGVDSTLKIQPAELGDSAVYLCASSLPLTSGRRNEQFFGPGTRLTVL.

This chain links TRBV7-3 with TRBJ1-1; D might be TRBD1 (6 bases). Germline-derived CDR1 and CDR2 are SGHTA and FQGTGA. The length of the CDR3 is 17 residues. V was shortened by 5 bases and J by 1 base, with 20 bases between the two germline ends. The CDR3 sequence is CASSPRDGGPGNTEAFF. For the CDR3, the DNA is TGTGCCAGCAGCCCCCGGGACGGGGGGCCGGGGAACACTGAAGCTTTCTTT.

V usage is TRBV6-6 and J usage is TRBJ2-7, with 7 bases identical to TRBD2. The V and J ends lost 7 bases and 0 bases, in that order; junction bases with no gene match: 12. This CDR3 is built from 16 residues. Germline V gene sequence: CDR1 MNHNY, CDR2 SVGAGI (reference sequence). The CDR3: CASTQEGTSVSYEQYF. As DNA, the CDR3 is TGTGCCAGCACCCAGGAAGGTACTAGCGTCTCCTACGAGCAGTACTTC.

The chain employs TRBV11-3 and TRBJ2-7; no definite D call. The CDR3 consists of 15 residues. V gave up 6 bases and J gave up 0 bases, with 15 bases separating them. Germline-derived CDR1 and CDR2 are SGHNT and YENEEA. Written as DNA, the CDR3 is TGTGCCAGCAGTCCCGAGCTGAGAATCTCCTACGAGCAGTACTTC. Amino acids: CASSPELRISYEQYF.

This clone was detected only a few times. V and J are TRBV5-5 and TRBJ2-4; 8 nucleotides line up with TRBD1. The CDR3 length is 19 residues. The V gene end was trimmed by 0 bases and the J gene end by 0 bases; junction bases not matched to a gene: 11. The germline V gene encodes CDR1 SGHKS and CDR2 YYEKEE (reference sequence). CDR3 in amino acids: CASSLANTTGELAKNIQYF. The CDR3 DNA reads as TGTGCCAGCAGCTTGGCTAACACGACAGGGGAATTAGCCAAAAACATTCAGTACTTC.

V usage is TRBV19 and J usage is TRBJ1-3; no firm D call. CDR3 length: 14 residues. Germline loops: CDR1 LNHDA, CDR2 SQIVND (reference sequence). Between the trimmed V and J ends, which lost 9 bases and 0 bases, there was a span of 12 bases. In DNA form, the CDR3 reads TGTGCCAGCCAAAGCGCCTTCTCTGGAAACACCATATATTTT. Its translation is CASQSAFSGNTIYF.

The V call is TRBV28, the J call TRBJ2-1; 7 bases agree with TRBD2. The germline V gene encodes CDR1 MDHEN and CDR2 SYDVKM. V trimming: 4 bases; J trimming: 6 bases; junction bases outside the gene matches: 12. The CDR3 runs 16 residues. CDR3 loop: CASSSIAGAAPNEQFF. DNA of the CDR3: TGTGCCAGCAGTTCAATTGCGGGAGCGGCCCCCAATGAGCAGTTCTTC.

This sequence joins TRBV5-1 and TRBJ2-6; 9 nucleotides align to TRBD1. CDR3 length equals 21 residues. The trim removed 4 bases at V and 0 bases at J, leaving 17 bases unmatched. Germline CDR1 and CDR2: SGHRS and YFSETQ. The CDR3 DNA sequence: TGCGCCAGCAGCGAACCACCCACAGGGGGCGTTAGAAACTCTGGGGCCAACGTCCTGACTTTC. Translated, it gives CASSEPPTGGVRNSGANVLTF.

This clone was detected only a few times. V is TRBV7-9 and J is TRBJ1-1; D might be TRBD1 (5 bases). The CDR3 consists of 15 residues. Germline CDR1 reads SEHNR; CDR2 reads FQNEAQ (reference sequence). Trimming took 5 bases from V and 4 from J, leaving 17 bases between them. CDR3 sequence: CASSLPPDRGTEAFF. The CDR3 nucleotides are TGTGCCAGCAGCCTCCCCCCTGACAGAGGCACTGAAGCTTTCTTT.